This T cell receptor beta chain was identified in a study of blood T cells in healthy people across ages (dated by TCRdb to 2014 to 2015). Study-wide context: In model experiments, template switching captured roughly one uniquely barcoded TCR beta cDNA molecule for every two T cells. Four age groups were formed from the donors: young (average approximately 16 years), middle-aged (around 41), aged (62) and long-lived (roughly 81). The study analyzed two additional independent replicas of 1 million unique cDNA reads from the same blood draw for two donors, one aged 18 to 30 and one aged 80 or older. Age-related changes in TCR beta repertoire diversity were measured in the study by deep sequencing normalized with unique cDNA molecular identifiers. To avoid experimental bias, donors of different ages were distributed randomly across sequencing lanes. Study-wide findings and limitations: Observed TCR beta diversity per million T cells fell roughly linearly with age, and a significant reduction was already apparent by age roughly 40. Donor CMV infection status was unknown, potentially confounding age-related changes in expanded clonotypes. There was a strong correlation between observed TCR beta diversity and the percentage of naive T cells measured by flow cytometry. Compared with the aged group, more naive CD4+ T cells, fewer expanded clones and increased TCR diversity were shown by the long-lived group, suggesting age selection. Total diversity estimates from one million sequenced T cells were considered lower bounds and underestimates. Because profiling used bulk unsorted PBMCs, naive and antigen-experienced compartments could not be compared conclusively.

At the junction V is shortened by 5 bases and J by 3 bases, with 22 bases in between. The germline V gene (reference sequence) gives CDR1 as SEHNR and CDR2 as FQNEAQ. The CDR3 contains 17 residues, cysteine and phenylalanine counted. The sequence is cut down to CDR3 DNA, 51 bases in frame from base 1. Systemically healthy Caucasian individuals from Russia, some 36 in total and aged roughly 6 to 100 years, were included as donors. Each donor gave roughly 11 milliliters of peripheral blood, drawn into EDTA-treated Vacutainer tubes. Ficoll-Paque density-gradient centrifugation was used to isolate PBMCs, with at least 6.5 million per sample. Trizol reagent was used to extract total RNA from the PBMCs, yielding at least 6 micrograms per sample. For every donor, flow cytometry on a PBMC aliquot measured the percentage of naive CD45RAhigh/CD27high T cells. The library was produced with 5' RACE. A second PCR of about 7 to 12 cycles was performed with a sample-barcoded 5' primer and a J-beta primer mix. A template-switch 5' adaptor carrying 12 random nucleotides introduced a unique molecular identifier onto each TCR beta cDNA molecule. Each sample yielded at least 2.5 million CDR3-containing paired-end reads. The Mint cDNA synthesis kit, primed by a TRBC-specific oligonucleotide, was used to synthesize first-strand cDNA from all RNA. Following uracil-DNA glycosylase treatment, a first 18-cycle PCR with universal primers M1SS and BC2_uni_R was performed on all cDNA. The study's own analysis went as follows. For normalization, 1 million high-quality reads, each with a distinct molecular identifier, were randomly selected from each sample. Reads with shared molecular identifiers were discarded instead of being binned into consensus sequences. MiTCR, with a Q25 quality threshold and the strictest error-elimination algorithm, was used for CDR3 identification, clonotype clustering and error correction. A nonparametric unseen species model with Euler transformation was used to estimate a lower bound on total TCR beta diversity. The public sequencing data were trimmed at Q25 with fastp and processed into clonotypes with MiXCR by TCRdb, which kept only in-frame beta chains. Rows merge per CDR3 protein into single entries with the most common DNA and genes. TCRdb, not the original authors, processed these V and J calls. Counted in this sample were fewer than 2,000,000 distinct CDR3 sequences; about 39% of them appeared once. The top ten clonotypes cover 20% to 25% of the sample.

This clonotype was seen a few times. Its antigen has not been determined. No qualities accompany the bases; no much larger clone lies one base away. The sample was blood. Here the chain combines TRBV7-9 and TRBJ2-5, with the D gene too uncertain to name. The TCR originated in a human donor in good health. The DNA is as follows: TGTGCCAGCAGCCCAGCCCTTGGTGGAGAGTTAAAAGAGACCCAGTACTTC. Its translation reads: CASSPALGGELKETQYF.